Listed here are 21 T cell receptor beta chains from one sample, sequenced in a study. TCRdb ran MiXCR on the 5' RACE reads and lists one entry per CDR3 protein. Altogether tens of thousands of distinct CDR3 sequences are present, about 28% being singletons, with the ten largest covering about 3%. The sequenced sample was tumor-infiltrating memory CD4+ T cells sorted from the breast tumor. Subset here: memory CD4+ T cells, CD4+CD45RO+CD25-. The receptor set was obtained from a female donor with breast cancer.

The CDR3 DNA sequence: TGTGCCAGCACCCGGTTGGCCACTAATGAAAAACTGTTTTTT. Translation: CASTRLATNEKLFF. The gene calls are TRBV6-2 or TRBV6-3 and TRBJ1-4; D is ambiguous. The germline CDR1 and CDR2 sequences are MNHEY and SVGEGT. Trimming shortened V by 7 bases and J by 2 bases, and 11 bases separated the two germline ends. The CDR3 consists of 14 residues.

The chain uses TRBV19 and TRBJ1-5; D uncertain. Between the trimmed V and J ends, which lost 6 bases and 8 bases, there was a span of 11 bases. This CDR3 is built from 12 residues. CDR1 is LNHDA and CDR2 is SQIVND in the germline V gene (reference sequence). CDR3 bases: TGTGCCAGTAGCCTGTCGATCAAGCCCCAGCATTTT. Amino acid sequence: CASSLSIKPQHF.

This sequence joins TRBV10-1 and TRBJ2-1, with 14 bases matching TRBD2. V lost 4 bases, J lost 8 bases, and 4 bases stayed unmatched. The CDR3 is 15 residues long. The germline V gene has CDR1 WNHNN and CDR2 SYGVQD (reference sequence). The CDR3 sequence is CASSAGLAGDHEQFF. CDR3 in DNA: TGCGCCAGCAGTGCGGGACTAGCGGGAGATCATGAGCAGTTCTTC.

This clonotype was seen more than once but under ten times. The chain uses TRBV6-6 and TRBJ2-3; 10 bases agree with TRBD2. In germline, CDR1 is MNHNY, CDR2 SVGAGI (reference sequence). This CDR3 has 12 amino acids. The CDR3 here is CAVGAGGHTQYF. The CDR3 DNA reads TGTGCGGTGGGAGCGGGAGGGCATACGCAGTATTTT.

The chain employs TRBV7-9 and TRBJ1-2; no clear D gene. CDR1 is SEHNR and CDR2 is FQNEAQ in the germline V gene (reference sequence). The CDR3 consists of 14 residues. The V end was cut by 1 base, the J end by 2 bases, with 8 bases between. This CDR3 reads CASSLDRSNYGYTF. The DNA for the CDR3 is TGTGCCAGCAGCTTAGACAGAAGCAACTATGGCTACACCTTC.

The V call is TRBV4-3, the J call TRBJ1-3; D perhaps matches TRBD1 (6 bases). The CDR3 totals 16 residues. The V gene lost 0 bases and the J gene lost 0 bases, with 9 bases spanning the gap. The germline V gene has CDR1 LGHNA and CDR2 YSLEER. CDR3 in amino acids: CASSQDTGFSGNTIYF. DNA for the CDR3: TGCGCCAGCAGCCAAGATACAGGGTTCTCTGGAAACACCATATATTTT.

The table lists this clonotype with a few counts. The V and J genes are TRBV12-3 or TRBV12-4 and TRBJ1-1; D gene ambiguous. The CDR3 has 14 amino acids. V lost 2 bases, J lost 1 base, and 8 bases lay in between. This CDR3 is CASSLRRPNTEAFF. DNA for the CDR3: TGTGCCAGCAGTTTAAGACGCCCGAACACTGAAGCTTTCTTT.

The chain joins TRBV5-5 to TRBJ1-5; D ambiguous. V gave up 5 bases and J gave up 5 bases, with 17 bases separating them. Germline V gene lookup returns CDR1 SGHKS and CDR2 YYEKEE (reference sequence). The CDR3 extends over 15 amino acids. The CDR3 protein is CASSRDLGWDQPQHF. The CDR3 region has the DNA TGTGCCAGCAGTCGAGACCTCGGCTGGGATCAGCCCCAGCATTTT.

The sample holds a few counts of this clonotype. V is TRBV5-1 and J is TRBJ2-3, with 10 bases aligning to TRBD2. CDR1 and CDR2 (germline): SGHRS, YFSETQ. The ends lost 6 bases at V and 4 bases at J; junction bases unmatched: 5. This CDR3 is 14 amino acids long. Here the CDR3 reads CASNLAGVSDTQYF. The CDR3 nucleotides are TGCGCCAGCAATCTAGCGGGAGTATCAGATACGCAGTATTTT. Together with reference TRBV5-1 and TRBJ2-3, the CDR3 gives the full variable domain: KAGVTQTPRYLIKTRGQQVTLSCSPISGHRSVSWYQQTPGQGLQFLFEYFSETQRNKGNFPGRFSGRQFSNSRSEMNVSTLELGDSALYLCASNLAGVSDTQYFGPGTRLTVL.

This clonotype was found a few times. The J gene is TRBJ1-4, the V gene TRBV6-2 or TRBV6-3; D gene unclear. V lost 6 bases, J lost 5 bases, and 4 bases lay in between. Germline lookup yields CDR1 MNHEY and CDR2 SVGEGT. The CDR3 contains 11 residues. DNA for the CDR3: TGTGCCAGCAGGACCAATGAAAAACTGTTTTTT. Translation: CASRTNEKLFF.

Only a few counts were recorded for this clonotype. The CDR3 protein is CSASNPLPPTDEQFF. DNA for the CDR3: TGCAGTGCTAGTAACCCACTCCCCCCTACCGATGAGCAGTTCTTC. V and J are TRBV20-1 and TRBJ2-1; D remains unclear. This CDR3 contains 15 residues. The germline gives CDR1 DFQATT, CDR2 SNEGSKA (reference sequence). The V gene lost 3 bases and the J gene lost 8 bases, with 20 bases spanning the gap.

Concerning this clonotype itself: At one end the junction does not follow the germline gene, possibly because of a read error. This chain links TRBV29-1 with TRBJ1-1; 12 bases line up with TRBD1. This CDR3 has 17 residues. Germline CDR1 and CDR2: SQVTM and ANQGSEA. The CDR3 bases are TGCGGCGTTGAAGGGACCTTCGGGACAGGGGGCGGAACTGAAGCTTTCTTT. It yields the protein CGVEGTFGTGGGTEAFF. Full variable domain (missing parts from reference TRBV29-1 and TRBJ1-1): SAVISQKPSRDICQRGTSLTIQCQVDSQVTMMFWYRQQPGQSLTLIATANQGSEATYESGFVIDKFPISRPNLTFSTLTVSNMSPEDSSIYLCGVEGTFGTGGGTEAFFGQGTRLTVV.

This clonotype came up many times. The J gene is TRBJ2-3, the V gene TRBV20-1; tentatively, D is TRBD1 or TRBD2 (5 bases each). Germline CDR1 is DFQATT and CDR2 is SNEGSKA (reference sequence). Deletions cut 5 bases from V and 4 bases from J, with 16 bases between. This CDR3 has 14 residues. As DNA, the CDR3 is TGCAGTGCTCCCCCCCAGGGACGTTCAGATACGCAGTATTTT. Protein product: CSAPPQGRSDTQYF.

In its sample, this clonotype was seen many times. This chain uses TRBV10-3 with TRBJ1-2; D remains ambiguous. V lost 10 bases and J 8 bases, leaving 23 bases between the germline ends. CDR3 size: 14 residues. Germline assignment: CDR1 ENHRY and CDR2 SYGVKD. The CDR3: CATAMVIGEAGYTF. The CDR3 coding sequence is TGTGCCACCGCCATGGTTATCGGGGAAGCCGGCTACACCTTC.

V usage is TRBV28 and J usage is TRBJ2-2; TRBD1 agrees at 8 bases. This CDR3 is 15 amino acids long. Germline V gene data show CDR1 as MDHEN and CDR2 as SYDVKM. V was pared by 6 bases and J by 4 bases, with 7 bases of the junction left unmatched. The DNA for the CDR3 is TGTGCCAGCAGCGGTGCAGGGGGCACCACCGGGGAGCTGTTTTTT. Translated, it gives CASSGAGGTTGELFF.

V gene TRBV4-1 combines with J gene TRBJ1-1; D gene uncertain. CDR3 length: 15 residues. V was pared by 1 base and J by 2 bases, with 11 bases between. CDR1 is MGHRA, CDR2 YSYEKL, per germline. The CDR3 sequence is CASSQVAQPNTEAFF. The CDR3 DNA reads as TGCGCCAGCAGCCAAGTTGCACAGCCTAACACTGAAGCTTTCTTT.

The CDR3 reads CASSLAKGNEQFF. The DNA for the CDR3 is TGTGCCAGCAGCTTAGCTAAAGGTAATGAGCAGTTCTTC. The V and J genes are TRBV7-2 and TRBJ2-1; no reliable D call. This CDR3 spans 13 amino acids. CDR1 is SGHTA, CDR2 FQGNSA, per germline. Trimming left V 0 bases short and J 7 bases short, with 7 bases between.

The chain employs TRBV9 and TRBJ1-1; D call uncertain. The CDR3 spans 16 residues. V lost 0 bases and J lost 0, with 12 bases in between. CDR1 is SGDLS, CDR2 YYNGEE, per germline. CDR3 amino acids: CASSVGSGEMNTEAFF. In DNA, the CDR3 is TGTGCCAGCAGCGTAGGGTCAGGTGAAATGAACACTGAAGCTTTCTTT.

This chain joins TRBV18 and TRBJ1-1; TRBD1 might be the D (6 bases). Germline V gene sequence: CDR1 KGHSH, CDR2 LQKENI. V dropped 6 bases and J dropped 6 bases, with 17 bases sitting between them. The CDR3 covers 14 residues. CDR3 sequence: CASSKGGPNPEAFF. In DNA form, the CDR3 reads TGTGCCAGCTCGAAGGGGGGGCCTAATCCTGAAGCTTTCTTT. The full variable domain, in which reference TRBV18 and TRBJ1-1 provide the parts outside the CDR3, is NAGVMQNPRHLVRRRGQEARLRCSPMKGHSHVYWYRQLPEEGLKFMVYLQKENIIDESGMPKERFSAEFPKEGPSILRIQQVVRGDSAAYFCASSKGGPNPEAFFGQGTRLTVV.

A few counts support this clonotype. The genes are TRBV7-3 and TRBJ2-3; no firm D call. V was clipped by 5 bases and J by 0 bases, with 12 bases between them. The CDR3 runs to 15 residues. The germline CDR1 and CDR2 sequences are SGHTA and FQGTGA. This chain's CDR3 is CASSVTESSTDTQYF. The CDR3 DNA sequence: TGTGCCAGCAGCGTTACTGAGTCTAGCACAGATACGCAGTATTTT.

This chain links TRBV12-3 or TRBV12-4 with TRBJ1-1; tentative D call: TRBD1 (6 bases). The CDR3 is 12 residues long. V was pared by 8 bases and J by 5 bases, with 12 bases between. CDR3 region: CASRGQVTEAFF. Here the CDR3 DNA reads TGTGCCAGCCGGGGGCAAGTTACTGAAGCTTTCTTT.